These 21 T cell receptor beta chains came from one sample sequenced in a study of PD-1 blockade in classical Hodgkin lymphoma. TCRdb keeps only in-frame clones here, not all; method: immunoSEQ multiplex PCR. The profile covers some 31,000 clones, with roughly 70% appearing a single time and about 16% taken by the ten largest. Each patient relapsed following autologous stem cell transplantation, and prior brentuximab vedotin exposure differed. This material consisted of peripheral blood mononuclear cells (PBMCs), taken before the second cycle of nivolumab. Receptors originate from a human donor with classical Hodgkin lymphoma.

The CDR3 region is CASSYDSSSGNTIYF. The CDR3, as DNA: TGTGCCAGCAGCTACGACAGCAGCTCTGGAAACACCATATATTTT. This chain connects TRBV7-9 to TRBJ1-3; TRBD1 is a possible D gene (5 bases). CDR1 is SEHNR and CDR2 is FQNEAQ in the germline V gene (reference sequence). The CDR3 is made up of 15 amino acids. The V and J ends lost 4 bases and 0 bases respectively, with 10 bases between them.

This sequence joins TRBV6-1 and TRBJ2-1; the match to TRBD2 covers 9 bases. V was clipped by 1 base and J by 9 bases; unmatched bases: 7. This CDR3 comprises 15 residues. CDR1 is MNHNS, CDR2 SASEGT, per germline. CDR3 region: CASSEVGGGAFEQFF. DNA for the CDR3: TGTGCCAGCAGTGAAGTAGGCGGGGGGGCCTTTGAGCAGTTCTTC.

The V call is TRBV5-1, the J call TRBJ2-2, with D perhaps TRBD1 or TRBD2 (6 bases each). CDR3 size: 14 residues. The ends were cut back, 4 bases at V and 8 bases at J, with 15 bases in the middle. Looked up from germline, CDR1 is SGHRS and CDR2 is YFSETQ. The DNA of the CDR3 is TGCGCCAGCAGCCACCAGGGGCGGGGAGGGGAGCTGTTTTTT. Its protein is CASSHQGRGGELFF.

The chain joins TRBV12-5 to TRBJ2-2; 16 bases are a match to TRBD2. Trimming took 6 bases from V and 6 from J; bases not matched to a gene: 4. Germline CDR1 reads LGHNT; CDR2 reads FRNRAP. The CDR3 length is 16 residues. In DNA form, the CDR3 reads TGTGCTAGTGGCCAGGGACTAGCGGGGGGGCCCGGGGAGCTGTTTTTT. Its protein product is CASGQGLAGGPGELFF.

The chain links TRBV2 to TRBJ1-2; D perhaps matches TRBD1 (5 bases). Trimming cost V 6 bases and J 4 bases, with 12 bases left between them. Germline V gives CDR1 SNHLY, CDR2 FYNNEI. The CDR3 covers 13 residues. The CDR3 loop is CASRKDISYGYTF. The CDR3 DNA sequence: TGTGCCAGCAGAAAGGACATCTCCTATGGCTACACCTTC.

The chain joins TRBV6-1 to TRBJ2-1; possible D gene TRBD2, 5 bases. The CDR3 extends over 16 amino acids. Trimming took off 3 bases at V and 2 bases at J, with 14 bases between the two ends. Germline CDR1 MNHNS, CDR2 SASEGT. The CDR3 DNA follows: TGTGCCAGCAGTGAGGAGGCCGGGCCCCCCTACAATGAGCAGTTCTTC. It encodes CASSEEAGPPYNEQFF.

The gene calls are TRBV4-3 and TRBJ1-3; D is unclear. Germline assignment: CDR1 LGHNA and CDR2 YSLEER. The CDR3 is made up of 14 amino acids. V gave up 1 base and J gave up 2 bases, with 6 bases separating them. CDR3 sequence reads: CASSQGGTGNTIYF. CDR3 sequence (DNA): TGCGCCAGCAGCCAAGGAGGTACTGGAAACACCATATATTTT.

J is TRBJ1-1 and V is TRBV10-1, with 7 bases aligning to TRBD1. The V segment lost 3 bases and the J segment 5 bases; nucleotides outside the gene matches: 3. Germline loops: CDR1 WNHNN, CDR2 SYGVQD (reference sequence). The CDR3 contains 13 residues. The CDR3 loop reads CASSDQGGTEAFF. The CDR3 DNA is TGCGCCAGCAGTGACCAGGGGGGTACTGAAGCTTTCTTT.

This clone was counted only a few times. The CDR3 region is CASSQDETLNTGELFF. The DNA for the CDR3 is TGTGCCAGCAGCCAAGACGAGACGTTGAACACCGGGGAGCTGTTTTTT. The chain combines TRBV4-2 with TRBJ2-2; unclear D gene. The ends were cut back, 0 bases at V and 1 base at J, with 9 bases in the middle. This CDR3 has 16 residues. The germline gives CDR1 LGHNA, CDR2 YNFKEQ.

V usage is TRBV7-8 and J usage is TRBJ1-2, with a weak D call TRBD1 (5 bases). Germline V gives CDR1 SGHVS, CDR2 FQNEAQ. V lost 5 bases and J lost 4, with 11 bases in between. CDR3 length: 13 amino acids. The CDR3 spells CASSGTGSYGYTF. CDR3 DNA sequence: TGTGCCAGCAGCGGTACAGGTTCCTATGGCTACACCTTC.

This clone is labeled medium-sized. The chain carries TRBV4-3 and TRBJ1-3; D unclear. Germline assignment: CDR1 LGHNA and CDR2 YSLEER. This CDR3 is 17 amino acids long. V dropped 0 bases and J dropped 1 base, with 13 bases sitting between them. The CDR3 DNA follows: TGCGCCAGCAGCCAAGATATCGTGGCAAAGTCTGGAAACACCATATATTTT. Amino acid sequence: CASSQDIVAKSGNTIYF.

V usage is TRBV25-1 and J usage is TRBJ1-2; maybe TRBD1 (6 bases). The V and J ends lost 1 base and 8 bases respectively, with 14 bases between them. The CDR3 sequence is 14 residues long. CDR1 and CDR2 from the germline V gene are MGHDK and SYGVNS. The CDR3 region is CASSESRGRRGYTF. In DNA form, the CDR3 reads TGTGCCAGCAGTGAATCGAGGGGGAGGAGGGGCTACACCTTC.

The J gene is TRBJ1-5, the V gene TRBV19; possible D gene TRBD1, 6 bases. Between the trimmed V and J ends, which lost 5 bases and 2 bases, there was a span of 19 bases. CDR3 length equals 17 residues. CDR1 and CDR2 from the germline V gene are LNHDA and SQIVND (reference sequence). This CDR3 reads CASSGVGPGARNQPQHF. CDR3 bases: TGTGCCAGTAGTGGGGTGGGGCCAGGGGCTCGCAATCAGCCCCAGCATTTT.

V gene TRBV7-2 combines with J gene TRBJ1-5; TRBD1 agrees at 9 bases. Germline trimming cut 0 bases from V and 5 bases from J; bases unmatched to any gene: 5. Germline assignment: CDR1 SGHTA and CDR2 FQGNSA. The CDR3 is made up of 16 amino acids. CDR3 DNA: TGTGCCAGCAGCTTAGCGCAGGGACAGGGTTATCAGCCCCAGCATTTT. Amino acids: CASSLAQGQGYQPQHF. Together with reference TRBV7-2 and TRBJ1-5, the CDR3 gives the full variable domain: GAGVSQSPSNKVTEKGKDVELRCDPISGHTALYWYRQSLGQGLEFLIYFQGNSAPDKSGLPSDRFSAERTGGSVSTLTIQRTQQEDSAVYLCASSLAQGQGYQPQHFGDGTRLSIL.

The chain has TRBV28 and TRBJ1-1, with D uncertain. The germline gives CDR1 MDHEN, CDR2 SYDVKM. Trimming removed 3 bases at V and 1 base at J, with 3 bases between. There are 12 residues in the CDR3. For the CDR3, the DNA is TGTGCCAGCAGTTTGAAGAACACTGAAGCTTTCTTT. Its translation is CASSLKNTEAFF.

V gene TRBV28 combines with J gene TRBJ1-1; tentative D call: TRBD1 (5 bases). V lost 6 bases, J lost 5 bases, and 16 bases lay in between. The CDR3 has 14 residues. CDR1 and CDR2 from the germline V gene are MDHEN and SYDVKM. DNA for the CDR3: TGTGCCAGCAGAATTCAGGGTGGTAGTACTGAAGCTTTCTTT. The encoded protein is CASRIQGGSTEAFF.

CDR3 amino acids: CASSPSTGFYGYTF. The CDR3 bases are TGTGCCAGCAGCCCCTCGACAGGGTTTTATGGCTACACCTTC. The rearrangement uses TRBV7-9 and TRBJ1-2; the match to TRBD1 covers 7 bases. Looked up from germline, CDR1 is SEHNR and CDR2 is FQNEAQ (reference sequence). This CDR3 has 14 amino acids. Losses at the gene ends were 5 bases for V and 5 bases for J; bases not matched to a gene: 8.

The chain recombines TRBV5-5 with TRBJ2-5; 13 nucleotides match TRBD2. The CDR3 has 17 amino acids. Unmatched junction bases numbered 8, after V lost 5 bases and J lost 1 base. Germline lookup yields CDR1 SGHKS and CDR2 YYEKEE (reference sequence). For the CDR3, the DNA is TGTGCCAGCAGTTCGACTAGCGGGGGGCCCCGCCAAGAGACCCAGTACTTC. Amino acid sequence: CASSSTSGGPRQETQYF.

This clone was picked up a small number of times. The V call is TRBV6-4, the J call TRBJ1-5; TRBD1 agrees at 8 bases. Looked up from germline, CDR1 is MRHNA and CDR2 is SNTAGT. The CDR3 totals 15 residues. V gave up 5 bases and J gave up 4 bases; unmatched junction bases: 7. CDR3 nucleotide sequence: TGTGCCAGCAGTCCCGACAGGGGTCTGAATCAGCCCCAGCATTTT. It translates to CASSPDRGLNQPQHF.

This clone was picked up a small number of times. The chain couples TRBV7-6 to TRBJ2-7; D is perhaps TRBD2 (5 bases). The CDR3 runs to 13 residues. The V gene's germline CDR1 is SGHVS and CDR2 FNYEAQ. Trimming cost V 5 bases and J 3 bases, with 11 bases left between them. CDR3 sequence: CASSPRTRYEQYF. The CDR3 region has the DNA TGTGCCAGCAGCCCCCGGACTCGCTACGAGCAGTACTTC.

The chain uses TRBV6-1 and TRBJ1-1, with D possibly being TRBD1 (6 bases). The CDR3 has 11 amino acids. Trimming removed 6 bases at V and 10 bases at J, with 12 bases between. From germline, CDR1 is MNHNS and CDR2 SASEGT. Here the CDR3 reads CASRKGDTAFF. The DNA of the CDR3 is TGTGCCAGCAGGAAGGGGGACACAGCTTTCTTT.